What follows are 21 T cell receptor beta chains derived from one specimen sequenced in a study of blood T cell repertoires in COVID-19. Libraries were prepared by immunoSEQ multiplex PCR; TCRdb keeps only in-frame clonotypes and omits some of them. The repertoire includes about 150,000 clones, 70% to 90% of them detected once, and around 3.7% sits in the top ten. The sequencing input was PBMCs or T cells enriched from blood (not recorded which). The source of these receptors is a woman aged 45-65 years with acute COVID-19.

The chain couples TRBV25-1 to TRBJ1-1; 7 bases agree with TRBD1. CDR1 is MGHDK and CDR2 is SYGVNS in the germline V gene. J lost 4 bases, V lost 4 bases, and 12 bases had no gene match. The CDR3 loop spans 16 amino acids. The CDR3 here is CASSASQGGAGTEAFF. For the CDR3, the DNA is TGTGCCAGCAGTGCCTCCCAAGGGGGCGCCGGCACTGAAGCTTTCTTT.

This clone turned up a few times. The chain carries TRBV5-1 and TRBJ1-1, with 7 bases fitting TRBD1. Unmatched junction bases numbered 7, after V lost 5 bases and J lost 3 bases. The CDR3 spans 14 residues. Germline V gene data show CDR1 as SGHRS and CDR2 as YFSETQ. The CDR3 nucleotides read TGCGCCAGCAGAAAACGACAGGGCCACACTGAAGCTTTCTTT. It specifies CASRKRQGHTEAFF.

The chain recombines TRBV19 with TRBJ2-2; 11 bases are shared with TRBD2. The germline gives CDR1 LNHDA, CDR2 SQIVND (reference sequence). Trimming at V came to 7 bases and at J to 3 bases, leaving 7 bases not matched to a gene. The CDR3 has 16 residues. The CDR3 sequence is CASTPTSGTYTGELFF. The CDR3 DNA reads TGTGCCAGTACTCCGACTAGCGGGACTTACACCGGGGAGCTGTTTTTT.

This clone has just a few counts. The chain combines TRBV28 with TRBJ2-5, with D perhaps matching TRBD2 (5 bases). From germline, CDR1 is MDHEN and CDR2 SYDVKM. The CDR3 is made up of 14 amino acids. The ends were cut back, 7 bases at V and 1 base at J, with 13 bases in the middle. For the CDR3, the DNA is TGTGCCAGCAACCTAAGAGGGATCCAAGAGACCCAGTACTTC. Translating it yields CASNLRGIQETQYF.

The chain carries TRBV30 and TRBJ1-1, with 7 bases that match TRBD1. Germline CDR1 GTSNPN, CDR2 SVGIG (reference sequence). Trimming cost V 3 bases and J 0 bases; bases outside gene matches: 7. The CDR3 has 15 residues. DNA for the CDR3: TGTGCCTGGAGGCTACGGGACAGATTGAACACTGAAGCTTTCTTT. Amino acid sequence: CAWRLRDRLNTEAFF.

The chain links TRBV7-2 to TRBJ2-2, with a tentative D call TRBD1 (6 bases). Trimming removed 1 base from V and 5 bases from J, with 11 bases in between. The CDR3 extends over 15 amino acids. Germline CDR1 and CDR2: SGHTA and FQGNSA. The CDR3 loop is CASSLVGGSTGELFF. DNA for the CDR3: TGTGCCAGCAGCTTAGTTGGGGGCAGTACCGGGGAGCTGTTTTTT.

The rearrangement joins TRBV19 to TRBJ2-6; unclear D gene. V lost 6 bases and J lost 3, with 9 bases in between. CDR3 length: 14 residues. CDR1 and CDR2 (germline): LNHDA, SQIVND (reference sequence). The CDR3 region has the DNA TGTGCCAGTAGAATGAGTGGTGGGGCCAACGTCCTGACTTTC. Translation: CASRMSGGANVLTF.

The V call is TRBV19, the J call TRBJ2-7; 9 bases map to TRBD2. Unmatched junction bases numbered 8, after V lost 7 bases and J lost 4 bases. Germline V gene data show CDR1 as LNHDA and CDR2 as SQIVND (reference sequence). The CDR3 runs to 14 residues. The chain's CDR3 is CASKILAGDYEQYF. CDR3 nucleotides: TGTGCCAGTAAAATACTAGCGGGTGATTACGAGCAGTACTTC.

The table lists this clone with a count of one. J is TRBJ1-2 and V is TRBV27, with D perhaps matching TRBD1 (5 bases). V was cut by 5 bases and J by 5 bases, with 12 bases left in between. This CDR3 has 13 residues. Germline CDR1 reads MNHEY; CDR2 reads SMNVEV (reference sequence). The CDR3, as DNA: TGTGCCAGCAGTCCAAATTCAGGGTATGGCTACACCTTC. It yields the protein CASSPNSGYGYTF.

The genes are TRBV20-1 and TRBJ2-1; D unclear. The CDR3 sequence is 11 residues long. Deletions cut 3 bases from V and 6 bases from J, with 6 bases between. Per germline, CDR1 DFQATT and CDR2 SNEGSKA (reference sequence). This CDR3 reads CSASDGNEQFF. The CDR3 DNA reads TGCAGTGCTAGTGACGGCAATGAGCAGTTCTTC.

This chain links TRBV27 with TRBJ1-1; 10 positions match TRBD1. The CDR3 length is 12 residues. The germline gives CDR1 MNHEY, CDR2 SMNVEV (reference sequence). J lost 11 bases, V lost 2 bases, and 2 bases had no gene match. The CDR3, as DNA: TGTGCCAGCAGTTTAGGGACAGGGGTCGCTTTCTTT. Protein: CASSLGTGVAFF.

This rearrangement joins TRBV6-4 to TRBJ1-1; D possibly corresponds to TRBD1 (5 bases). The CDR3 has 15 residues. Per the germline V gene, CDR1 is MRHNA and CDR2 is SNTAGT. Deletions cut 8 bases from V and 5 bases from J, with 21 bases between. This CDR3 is CASRPGNRRNTEAFF. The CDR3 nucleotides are TGTGCCAGCCGACCAGGAAACAGGCGCAATACTGAAGCTTTCTTT.

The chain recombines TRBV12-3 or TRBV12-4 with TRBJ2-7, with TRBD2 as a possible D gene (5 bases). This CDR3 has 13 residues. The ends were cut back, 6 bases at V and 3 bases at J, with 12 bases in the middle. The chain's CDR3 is CASSPGIIYEQYF. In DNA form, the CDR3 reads TGTGCCAGCAGCCCGGGGATTATCTACGAGCAGTACTTC.

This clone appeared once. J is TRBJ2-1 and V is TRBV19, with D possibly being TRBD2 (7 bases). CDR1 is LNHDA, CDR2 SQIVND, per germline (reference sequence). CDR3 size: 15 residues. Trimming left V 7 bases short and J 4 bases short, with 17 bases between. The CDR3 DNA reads TGTGCCAGTAACTCCTTAGGGGGGGCATACAATGAGCAGTTCTTC. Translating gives CASNSLGGAYNEQFF.

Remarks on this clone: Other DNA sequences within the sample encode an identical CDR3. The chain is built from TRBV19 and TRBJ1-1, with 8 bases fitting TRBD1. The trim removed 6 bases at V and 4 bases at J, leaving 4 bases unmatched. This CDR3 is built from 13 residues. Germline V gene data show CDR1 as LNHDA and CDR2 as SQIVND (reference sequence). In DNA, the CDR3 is TGTGCCAGTAGCCAGGGGGCTGGCACTGAAGCTTTCTTT. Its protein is CASSQGAGTEAFF.

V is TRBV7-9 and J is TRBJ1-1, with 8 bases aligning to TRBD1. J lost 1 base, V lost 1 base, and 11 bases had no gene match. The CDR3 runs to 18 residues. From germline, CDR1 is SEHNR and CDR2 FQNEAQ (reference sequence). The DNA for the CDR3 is TGTGCCAGCAGCTTAGGGACAGGGTTTAGGGTAGGGAACACTGAAGCTTTCTTT. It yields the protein CASSLGTGFRVGNTEAFF.

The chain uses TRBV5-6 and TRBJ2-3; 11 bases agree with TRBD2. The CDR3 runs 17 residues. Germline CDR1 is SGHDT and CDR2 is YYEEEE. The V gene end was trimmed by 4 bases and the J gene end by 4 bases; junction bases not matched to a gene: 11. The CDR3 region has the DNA TGTGCCAGCAGCGCCTCCCTCACTAGCGGGAGTTCAGATACGCAGTATTTT. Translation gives CASSASLTSGSSDTQYF.

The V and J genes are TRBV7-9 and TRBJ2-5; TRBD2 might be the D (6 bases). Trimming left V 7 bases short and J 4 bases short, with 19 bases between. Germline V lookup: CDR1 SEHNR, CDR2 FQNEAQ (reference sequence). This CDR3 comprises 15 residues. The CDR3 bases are TGTGCCAGCACCTTTAACCGGGACTTAGCAGAGACCCAGTACTTC. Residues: CASTFNRDLAETQYF.

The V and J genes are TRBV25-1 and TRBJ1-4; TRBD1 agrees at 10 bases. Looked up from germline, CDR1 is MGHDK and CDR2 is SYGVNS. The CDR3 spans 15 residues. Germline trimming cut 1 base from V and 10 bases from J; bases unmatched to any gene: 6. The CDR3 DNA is TGTGCCAGCAGTGAATTTGGGGACAGGGGAGGAAAACTGTTTTTT. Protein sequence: CASSEFGDRGGKLFF.

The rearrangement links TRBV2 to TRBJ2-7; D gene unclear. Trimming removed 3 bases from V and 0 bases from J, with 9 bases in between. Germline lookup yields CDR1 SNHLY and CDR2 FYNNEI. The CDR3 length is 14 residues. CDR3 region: CASSEGIFSYEQYF. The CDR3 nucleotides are TGTGCCAGCAGTGAGGGCATTTTCTCCTACGAGCAGTACTTC.

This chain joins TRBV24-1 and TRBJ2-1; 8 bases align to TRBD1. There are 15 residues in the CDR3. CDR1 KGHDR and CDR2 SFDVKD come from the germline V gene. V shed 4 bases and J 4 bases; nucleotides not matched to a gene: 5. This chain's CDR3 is CATSDGGTGYNEQFF. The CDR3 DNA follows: TGTGCCACCAGTGACGGCGGGACAGGATACAATGAGCAGTTCTTC.